This is a list of T cell receptor beta chains from one sample in a study of blood T cell repertoires in COVID-19. Here immunoSEQ multiplex PCR was the method, and the copy in TCRdb shows in-frame clones only, minus some. In the table there are around 270,000 clones, about 87% of which are singletons. Sequenced: peripheral blood. The receptors derive from a woman between 50 and 59 years old with acute or convalescent COVID-19. The CDR3 runs from the conserved cysteine through the conserved F or W. Each record gives: CDR3 length, clone size, V gene, J gene, CDR3 protein. The size of a clone is reported for some rows only, either as once, few or many, or as a class for expanded clones.

len: 16; abundance: -; v_gene: TRBV29-1; j_gene: TRBJ2-7; CDR3aa: CSVEGLAGGLSYEQYF
len: 16; abundance: -; v_gene: TRBV19; j_gene: TRBJ2-7; CDR3aa: CASRGLAGALSYEQYF
len: 15; abundance: -; v_gene: TRBV7-9; j_gene: TRBJ2-5; CDR3aa: CASSPSTTKQETQYF
len: 15; abundance: -; v_gene: TRBV28; j_gene: TRBJ2-6; CDR3aa: CASSLAGAGANVLTF
len: 14; abundance: few; v_gene: TRBV5-5; j_gene: TRBJ2-7; CDR3aa: CASSLQGRDYEQYF
len: 15; abundance: -; v_gene: TRBV3-1/TRBV3-2; j_gene: TRBJ2-3; CDR3aa: CASSQVPRGTDTQYF
len: 12; abundance: once; v_gene: TRBV5-1; j_gene: TRBJ1-1; CDR3aa: CASSLGQLEAFF
len: 13; abundance: -; v_gene: TRBV28; j_gene: TRBJ1-1; CDR3aa: CASVGTLNTEAFF
len: 14; abundance: -; v_gene: TRBV6-5; j_gene: TRBJ1-2; CDR3aa: CASRSTGAEYGYTF
len: 13; abundance: -; v_gene: TRBV10-3; j_gene: TRBJ1-2; CDR3aa: CAIRDRVGDGYTF
len: 17; abundance: -; v_gene: TRBV28; j_gene: TRBJ2-7; CDR3aa: CASSFGLLGRSSYEQYF
len: 13; abundance: -; v_gene: TRBV5-1; j_gene: TRBJ2-7; CDR3aa: CASGRDSNYEQYF
len: 15; abundance: -; v_gene: TRBV9; j_gene: TRBJ2-1; CDR3aa: CASSVEGTSGSKPFF
len: 15; abundance: -; v_gene: TRBV9; j_gene: TRBJ1-5; CDR3aa: CASSTGTDRNQPQHF
len: 13; abundance: -; v_gene: TRBV3-1/TRBV3-2; j_gene: TRBJ1-2; CDR3aa: CASSQGDRGGYTF
len: 13; abundance: -; v_gene: TRBV7-9; j_gene: TRBJ2-7; CDR3aa: CASSTRQGEVQYF
len: 13; abundance: -; v_gene: TRBV27; j_gene: TRBJ1-2; CDR3aa: CASSFGQDNGYTF
len: 14; abundance: few; v_gene: TRBV19; j_gene: TRBJ2-2; CDR3aa: CASQREGDTGELFF
len: 13; abundance: -; v_gene: TRBV3-1/TRBV3-2; j_gene: TRBJ1-1; CDR3aa: CASSGQGGVRAFF
len: 15; abundance: -; v_gene: TRBV28; j_gene: TRBJ1-5; CDR3aa: CASSFRGHSNQPQHF